The TCR beta chain under discussion was sequenced for a study of blood T cell repertoires in COVID-19 (dated by TCRdb to 2020 to 2021). At the level of the whole study: Samples from collaborators originated in the United States, Italy and Spain and spanned both the acute and convalescent phases of COVID-19. The prospective study material was composed of cDNA or gDNA derived from T cells, B-cell-depleted T cells, or PBMCs. Deeply sampled blood TCRbeta repertoires from subjects exposed to, actively infected with, or recovered from COVID-19 were included in the dataset. The repertoires were made available in a free public database intended to serve as a resource for research on the immune response to SARS-CoV-2. Samples came from the ongoing ImmuneRACE study (first 160 participants) plus 1,254 subjects from 6 global collaborators. The sample metadata nearly always contained a de-identified subject ID, COVID-19 status, age in years and sex. Where available, HLA class I and class II types were taken from metadata supplied by the sample provider and were not determined by assay-based typing.

Collaborating institutions collected whole blood in K2EDTA tubes following their own protocols. For TCRbeta analysis, collaborators shipped samples as frozen whole blood, isolated PBMCs, or DNA extracted from either of those sample types. TCRbeta CDR3 regions were amplified from genomic DNA by means of the immunoSEQ Assay, a bias-controlled multiplex PCR. The published analysis was carried out like this. Nucleated cell counts per sample were estimated from amplification of reference gene primers within the assay. To quantify the absolute abundance of each unique TCRbeta CDR3 rearrangement, sequence reads were collapsed and filtered. For each sample, productive Simpson clonality was calculated by taking the square root of Simpson's diversity index across productive rearrangements. The table was pulled from immuneACCESS by TCRdb, which kept in-frame rearrangements only. Such tables lose some clones; where checked, under half of the loss comes from unresolved V genes, and the rest has no known cause. V and J calls and clone size follow that table, whereas D and trimming were derived from the DNA. The sample records approximately 220,000 clones, 88% of which are singletons. Together, the top ten hold 0.72% of the sample.

The study at large found these results: The amount of clinical and demographic metadata varied by source and participant and was provided uncurated.

Note on this clone: Its antigen has not been determined. No qualities accompany the bases; no much larger clone lies one base away.

The germline V gene (reference sequence) specifies LNHDA as CDR1 and SQIVND as CDR2. The cysteine opens and the phenylalanine closes a CDR3 of 14 amino acids. Left in the record is the CDR3 DNA by itself, 42 bases read in frame from the first base. Relative to germline, V is 1 base shorter and J is 5 bases shorter, with 12 bases between their ends. Material: peripheral blood. This receptor chain uses TRBV19 and TRBJ2-7, with no confident D gene call. This receptor was identified in a middle-aged man with acute or convalescent COVID-19. The base sequence is TGTGCCAGTAGTATAGCGGGTACGCTCCACGAGCAGTACTTC. It encodes CASSIAGTLHEQYF.